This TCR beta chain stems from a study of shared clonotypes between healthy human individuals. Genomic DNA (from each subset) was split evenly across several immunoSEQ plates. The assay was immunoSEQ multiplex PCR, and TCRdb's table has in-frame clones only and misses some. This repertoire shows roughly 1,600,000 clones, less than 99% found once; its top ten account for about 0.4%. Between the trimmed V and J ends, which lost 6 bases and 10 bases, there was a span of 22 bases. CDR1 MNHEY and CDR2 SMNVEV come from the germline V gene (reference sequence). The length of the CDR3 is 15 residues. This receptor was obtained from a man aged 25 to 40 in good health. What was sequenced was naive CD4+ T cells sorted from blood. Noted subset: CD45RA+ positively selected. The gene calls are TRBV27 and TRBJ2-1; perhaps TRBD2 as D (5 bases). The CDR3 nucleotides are TGTGCCAGCAGGCGACATTGGGCGGGCGCCCTCGAGCAGTTCTTC. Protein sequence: CASRRHWAGALEQFF.